This T cell receptor (beta chain) was sequenced for a study of cytomegalovirus exposure and HLA in healthy donors. 13 Jbeta primers and 60 Vbeta primers were used for the PCR. Repertoires were generated with immunoSEQ multiplex PCR, while TCRdb's copy carries only in-frame clones and drops some. This listing includes around 200,000 clones. The receptor was isolated from a girl aged 2-10 years in good health and CMV-seropositive. Source material: PBMCs.

In DNA, the CDR3 is TGTGCCAGCAGCTTAGATGGAGTAGCGGTTCGAGAGACCCAGTACTTC. Protein sequence: CASSLDGVAVRETQYF. This chain uses TRBV11-2 with TRBJ2-5; tentative D call: TRBD2 (6 bases). The V end lost 0 bases, the J end lost 4 bases, and 15 bases lay between the germline ends. This CDR3 contains 16 residues. Germline V gene lookup returns CDR1 SGHAT and CDR2 FQNNGV.